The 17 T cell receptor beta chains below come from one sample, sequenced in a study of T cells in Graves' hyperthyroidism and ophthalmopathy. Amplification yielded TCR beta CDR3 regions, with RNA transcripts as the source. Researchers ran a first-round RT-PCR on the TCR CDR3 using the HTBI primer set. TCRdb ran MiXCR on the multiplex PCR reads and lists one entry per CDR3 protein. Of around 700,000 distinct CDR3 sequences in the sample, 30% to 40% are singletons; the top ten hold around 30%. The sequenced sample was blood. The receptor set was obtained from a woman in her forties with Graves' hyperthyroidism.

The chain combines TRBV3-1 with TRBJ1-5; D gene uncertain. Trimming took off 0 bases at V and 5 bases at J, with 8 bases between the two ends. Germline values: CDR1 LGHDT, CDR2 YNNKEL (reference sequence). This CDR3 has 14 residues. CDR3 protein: CASSQESRHQPQHF. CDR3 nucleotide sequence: TGTGCCAGCAGCCAAGAATCCCGCCATCAGCCCCAGCATTTT. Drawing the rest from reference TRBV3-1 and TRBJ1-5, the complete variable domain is DTAVSQTPKYLVTQMGNDKSIKCEQNLGHDTMYWYKQDSKKFLKIMFSYNNKELIINETVPNRFSPKSPDKAHLNLHINSLELGDSAVYFCASSQESRHQPQHFGDGTRLSIL.

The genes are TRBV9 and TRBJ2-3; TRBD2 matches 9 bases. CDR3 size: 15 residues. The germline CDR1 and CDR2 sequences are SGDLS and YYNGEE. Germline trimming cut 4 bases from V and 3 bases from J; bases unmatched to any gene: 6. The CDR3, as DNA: TGTGCCAGCAGCTTCCCGGGACTAGCTACAGATACGCAGTATTTT. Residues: CASSFPGLATDTQYF.

CDR3 loop: CASSQGRLTGELFF. Here the CDR3 DNA reads TGTGCCAGCAGCCAGGGCAGGCTCACCGGGGAGCTGTTTTTT. The chain has TRBV14 and TRBJ2-2; no firm D call. The CDR3 spans 14 residues. Germline CDR1 SGHDN, CDR2 FVKESK. V was clipped by 3 bases and J by 4 bases, with 9 bases between them.

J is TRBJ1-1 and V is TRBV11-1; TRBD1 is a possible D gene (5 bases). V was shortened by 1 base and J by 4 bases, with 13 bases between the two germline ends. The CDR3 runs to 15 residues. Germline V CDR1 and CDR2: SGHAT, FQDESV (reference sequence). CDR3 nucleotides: TGTGCCAGCAGCTTAGTGACAGTCGCTGGCACTGAAGCTTTCTTT. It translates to CASSLVTVAGTEAFF.

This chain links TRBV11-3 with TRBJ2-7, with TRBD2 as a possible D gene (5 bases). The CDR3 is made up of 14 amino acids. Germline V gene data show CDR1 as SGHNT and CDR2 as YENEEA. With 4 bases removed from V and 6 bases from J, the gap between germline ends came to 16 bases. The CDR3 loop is CASSYQKRAGEQYF. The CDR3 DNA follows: TGTGCCAGCAGCTATCAGAAGAGGGCCGGCGAGCAGTACTTC.

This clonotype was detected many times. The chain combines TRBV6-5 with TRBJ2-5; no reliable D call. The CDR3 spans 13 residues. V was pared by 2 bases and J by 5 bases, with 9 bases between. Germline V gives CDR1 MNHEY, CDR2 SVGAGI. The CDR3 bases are TGTGCCAGCAGTTACCGAGGAAGGGAGACCCAGTACTTC. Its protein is CASSYRGRETQYF.

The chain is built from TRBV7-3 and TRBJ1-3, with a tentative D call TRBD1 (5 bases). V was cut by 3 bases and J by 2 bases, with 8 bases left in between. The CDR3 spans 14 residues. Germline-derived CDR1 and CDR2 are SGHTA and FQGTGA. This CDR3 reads CASSFQGAGNTIYF. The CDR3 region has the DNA TGTGCCAGCAGCTTCCAGGGAGCTGGAAACACCATATATTTT.

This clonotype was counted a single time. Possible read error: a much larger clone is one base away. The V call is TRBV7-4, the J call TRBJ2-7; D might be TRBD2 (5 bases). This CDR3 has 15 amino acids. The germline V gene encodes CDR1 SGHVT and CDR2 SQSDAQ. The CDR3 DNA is TGTGCCAGCAGCGTAGGGCGGGTTGACGACTACGAGCGGTACTTC. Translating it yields CASSVGRVDDYERYF. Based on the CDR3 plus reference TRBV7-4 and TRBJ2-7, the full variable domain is GAGVSQSPRYKVAKRGRDVALRCDSISGHVTLYWYRQTLGQGSEVLTYSQSDAQRDKSGRPSGRFSAERPERSVSTLKIQRTEQGDSAVYLCASSVGRVDDYERYFGPGTRLTVT.

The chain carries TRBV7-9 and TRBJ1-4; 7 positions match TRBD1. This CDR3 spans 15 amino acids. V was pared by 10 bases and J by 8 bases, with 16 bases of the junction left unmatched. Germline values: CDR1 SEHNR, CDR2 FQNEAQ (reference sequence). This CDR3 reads CAISRTGLEREKLFF. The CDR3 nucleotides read TGTGCCATCAGTAGGACAGGACTGGAGAGGGAAAAACTGTTTTTT.

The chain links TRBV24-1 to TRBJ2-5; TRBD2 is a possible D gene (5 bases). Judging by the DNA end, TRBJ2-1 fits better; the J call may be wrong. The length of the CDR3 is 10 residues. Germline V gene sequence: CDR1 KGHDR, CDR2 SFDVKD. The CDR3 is CATSDPGQFF. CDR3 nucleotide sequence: TGTGCCACCAGTGACCCGGGACAGTTCTTC.

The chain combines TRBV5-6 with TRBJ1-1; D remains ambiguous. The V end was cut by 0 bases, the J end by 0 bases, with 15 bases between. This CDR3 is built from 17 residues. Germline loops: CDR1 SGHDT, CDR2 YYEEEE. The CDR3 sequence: CASSLVIGKTVNTEAFF. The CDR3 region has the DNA TGTGCCAGCAGCTTGGTTATAGGTAAGACGGTGAACACTGAAGCTTTCTTT.

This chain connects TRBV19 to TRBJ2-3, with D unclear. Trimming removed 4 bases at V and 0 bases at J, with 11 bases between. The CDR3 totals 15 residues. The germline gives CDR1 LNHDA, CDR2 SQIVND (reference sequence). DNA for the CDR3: TGTGCCAGTAGTACCCCGGCCAGTAGCACAGATACGCAGTATTTT. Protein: CASSTPASSTDTQYF.

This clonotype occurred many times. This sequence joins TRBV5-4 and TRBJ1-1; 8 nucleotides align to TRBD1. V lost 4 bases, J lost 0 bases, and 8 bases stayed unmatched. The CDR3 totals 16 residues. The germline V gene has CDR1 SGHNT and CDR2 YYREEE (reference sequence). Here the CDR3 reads CASSRDRGGVNTEAFF. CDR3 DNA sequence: TGTGCCAGCAGCCGAGACAGGGGAGGTGTGAACACTGAAGCTTTCTTT. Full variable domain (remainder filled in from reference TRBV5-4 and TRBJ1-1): ETGVTQSPTHLIKTRGQQVTLRCSSQSGHNTVSWYQQALGQGPQFIFQYYREEENGRGNFPPRFSGLQFPNYSSELNVNALELDDSALYLCASSRDRGGVNTEAFFGQGTRLTVV.

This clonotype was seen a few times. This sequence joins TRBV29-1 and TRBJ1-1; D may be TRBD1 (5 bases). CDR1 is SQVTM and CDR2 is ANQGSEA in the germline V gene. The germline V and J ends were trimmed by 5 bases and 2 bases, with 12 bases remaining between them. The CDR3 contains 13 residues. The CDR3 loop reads CSVRGDRNTEAFF. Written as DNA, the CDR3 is TGCAGCGTTCGGGGGGACCGAAACACTGAAGCTTTCTTT.

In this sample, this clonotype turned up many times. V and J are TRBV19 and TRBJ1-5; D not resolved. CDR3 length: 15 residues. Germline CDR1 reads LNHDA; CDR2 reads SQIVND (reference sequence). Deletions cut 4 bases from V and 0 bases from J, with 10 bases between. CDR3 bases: TGTGCCAGTAGTAAGGTGGGCTATAGCAATCAGCCCCAGCATTTT. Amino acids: CASSKVGYSNQPQHF. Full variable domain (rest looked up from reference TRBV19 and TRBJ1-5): DGGITQSPKYLFRKEGQNVTLSCEQNLNHDAMYWYRQDPGQGLRLIYYSQIVNDFQKGDIAEGYSVSREKKESFPLTVTSAQKNPTAFYLCASSKVGYSNQPQHFGDGTRLSIL.

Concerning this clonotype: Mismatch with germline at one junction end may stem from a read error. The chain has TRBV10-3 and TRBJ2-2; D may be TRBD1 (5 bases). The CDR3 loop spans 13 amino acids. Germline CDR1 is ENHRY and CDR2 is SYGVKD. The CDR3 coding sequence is TGTGCCAGCAGTTCCAGGGTCCAGGGGGAGCTGTTTTTT. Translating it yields CASSSRVQGELFF.

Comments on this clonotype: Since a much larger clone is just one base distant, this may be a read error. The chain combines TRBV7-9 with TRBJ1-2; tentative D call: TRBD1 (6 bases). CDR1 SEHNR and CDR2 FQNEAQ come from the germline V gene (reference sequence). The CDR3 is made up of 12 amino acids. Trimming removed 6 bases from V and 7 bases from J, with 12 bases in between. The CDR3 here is CASSRGTGGYTF. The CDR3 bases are TGTGCCAGCAGTAGGGGGACGGGTGGCTACACCTTC.